This T cell receptor beta chain was captured by sequencing in a study of cytomegalovirus exposure and HLA in healthy donors. Use of 60 Vbeta and 13 Jbeta primers characterized the PCR. Data came from immunoSEQ multiplex PCR; TCRdb stores just in-frame clones and leaves some out. The repertoire holds 46,000 or so clones, with less than 75% as singletons. This clone was counted between two and nine times. Its antigen is not identified. General study points: Across all donors, roughly uniform sequencing depth was an assumption of the presence/absence analyses. Being productive about 87% or about 30% of the time was typical of most TCR beta V segments in an earlier analysis. TCR beta sequences reportedly predicted most subjects' HLA-A and HLA-B alleles accurately.

This CDR3 is built from 15 residues. V shed 4 bases and J 8 bases; nucleotides not matched to a gene: 12. Germline CDR1 and CDR2: MGHDK and SYGVNS. Input material: PBMCs. This chain uses TRBV25-1 with TRBJ1-2, with 8 bases lining up with TRBD1. The TCR comes from a man aged 55 to 70 in good health and CMV-seropositive. The CDR3 nucleotides are TGTGCCAGCAGTGTCCCAGGACAGGGCTCTTTGGGCTACACCTTC. It encodes CASSVPGQGSLGYTF.